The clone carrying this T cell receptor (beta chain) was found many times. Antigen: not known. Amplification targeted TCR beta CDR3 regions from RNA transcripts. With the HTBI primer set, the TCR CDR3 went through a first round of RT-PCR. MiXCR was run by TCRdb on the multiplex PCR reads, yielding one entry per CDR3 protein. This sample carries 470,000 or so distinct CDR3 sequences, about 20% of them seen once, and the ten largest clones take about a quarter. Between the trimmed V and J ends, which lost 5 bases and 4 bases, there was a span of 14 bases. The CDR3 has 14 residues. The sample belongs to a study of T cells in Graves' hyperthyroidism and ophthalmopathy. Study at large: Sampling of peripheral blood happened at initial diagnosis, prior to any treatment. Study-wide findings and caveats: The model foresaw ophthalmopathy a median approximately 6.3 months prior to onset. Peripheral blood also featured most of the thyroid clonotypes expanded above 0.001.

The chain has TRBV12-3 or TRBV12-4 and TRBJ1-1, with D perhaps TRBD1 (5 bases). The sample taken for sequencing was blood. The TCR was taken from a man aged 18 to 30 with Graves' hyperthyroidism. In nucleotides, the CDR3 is TGTGCCAGCAGTACCCAGGGTTTGAGCACTGAAGCTTTCTTT. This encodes CASSTQGLSTEAFF.